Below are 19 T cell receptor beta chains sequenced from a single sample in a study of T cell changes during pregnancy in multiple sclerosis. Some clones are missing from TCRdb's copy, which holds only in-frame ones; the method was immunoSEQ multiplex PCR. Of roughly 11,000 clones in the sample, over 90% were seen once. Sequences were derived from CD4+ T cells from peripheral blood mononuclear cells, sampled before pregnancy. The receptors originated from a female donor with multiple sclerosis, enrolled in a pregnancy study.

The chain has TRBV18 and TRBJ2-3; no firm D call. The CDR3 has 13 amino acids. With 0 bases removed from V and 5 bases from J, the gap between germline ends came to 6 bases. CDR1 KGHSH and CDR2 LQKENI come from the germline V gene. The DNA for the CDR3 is TGTGCCAGCTCACCACCAAGGAGAGATACGCAGTATTTT. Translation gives CASSPPRRDTQYF. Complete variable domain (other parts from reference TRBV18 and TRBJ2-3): NAGVMQNPRHLVRRRGQEARLRCSPMKGHSHVYWYRQLPEEGLKFMVYLQKENIIDESGMPKERFSAEFPKEGPSILRIQQVVRGDSAAYFCASSPPRRDTQYFGPGTRLTVL.

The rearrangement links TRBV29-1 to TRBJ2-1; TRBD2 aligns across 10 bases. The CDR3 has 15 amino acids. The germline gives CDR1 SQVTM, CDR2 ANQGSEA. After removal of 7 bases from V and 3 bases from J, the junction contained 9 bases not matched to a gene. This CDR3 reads CSASEGLADYNEQFF. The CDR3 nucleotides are TGCAGCGCCTCAGAAGGACTAGCGGACTACAATGAGCAGTTCTTC.

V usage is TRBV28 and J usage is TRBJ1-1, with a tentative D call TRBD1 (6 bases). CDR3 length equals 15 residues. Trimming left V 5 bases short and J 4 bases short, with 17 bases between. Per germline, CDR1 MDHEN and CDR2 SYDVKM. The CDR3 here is CASSPRTGPGTEAFF. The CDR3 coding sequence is TGTGCCAGCAGTCCCCGAACAGGGCCTGGCACTGAAGCTTTCTTT.

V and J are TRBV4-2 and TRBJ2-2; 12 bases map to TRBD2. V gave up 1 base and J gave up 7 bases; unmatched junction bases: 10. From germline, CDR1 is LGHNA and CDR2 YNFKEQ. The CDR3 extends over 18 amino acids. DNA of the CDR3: TGTGCCAGCAGCCAAGGGGTCCTAGCGGGGGGGCCGGGCGGGGAGCTGTTTTTT. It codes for CASSQGVLAGGPGGELFF.

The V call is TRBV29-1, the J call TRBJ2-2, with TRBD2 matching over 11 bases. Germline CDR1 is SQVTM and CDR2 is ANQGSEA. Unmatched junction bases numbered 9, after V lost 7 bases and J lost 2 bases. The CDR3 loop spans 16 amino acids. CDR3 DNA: TGCAGCGCGAGGTGGCTAGCGGGGGGAAACACCGGGGAGCTGTTTTTT. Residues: CSARWLAGGNTGELFF.

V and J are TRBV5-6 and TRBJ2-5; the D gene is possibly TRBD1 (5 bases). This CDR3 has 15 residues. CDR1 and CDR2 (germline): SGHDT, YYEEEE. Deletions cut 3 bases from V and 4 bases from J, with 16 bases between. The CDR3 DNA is TGTGCCAGCAGCTCCGGAGCCTGGACACTAGAGACCCAGTACTTC. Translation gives CASSSGAWTLETQYF.

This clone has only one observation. CDR3 residues: CASRTAKRVHNEQFF. The CDR3 DNA is TGTGCCAGCAGGACTGCAAAACGGGTGCACAATGAGCAGTTCTTC. This rearrangement joins TRBV2 to TRBJ2-1; D is unclear. The CDR3 has 15 residues. Germline V gene sequence: CDR1 SNHLY, CDR2 FYNNEI. Trimming cost V 6 bases and J 5 bases, with 17 bases left between them.

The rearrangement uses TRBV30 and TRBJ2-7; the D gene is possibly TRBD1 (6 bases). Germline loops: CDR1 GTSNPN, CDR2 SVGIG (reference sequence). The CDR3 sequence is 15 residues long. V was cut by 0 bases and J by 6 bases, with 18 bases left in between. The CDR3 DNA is TGTGCCTGGAGTGTACTCTTAACAGGGACGGGCGAGCAGTACTTC. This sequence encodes CAWSVLLTGTGEQYF.

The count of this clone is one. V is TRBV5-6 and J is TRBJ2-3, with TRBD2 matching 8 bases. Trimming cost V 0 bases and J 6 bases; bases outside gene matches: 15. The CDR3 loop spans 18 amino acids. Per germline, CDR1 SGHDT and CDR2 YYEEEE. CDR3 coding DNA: TGTGCCAGCAGCTTGGCCGGTGATTGGCGGGGGGCGGGTGATACGCAGTATTTT. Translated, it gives CASSLAGDWRGAGDTQYF.

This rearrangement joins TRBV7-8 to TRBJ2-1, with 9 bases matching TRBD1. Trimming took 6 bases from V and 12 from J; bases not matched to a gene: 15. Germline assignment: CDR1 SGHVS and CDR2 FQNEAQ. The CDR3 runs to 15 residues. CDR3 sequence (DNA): TGTGCCAGCAGGAGACAGGGGGGCCCTCCTGGGGGGCAGTTCTTC. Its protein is CASRRQGGPPGGQFF. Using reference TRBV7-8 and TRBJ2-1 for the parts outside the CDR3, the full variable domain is GAGVSQSPRYKVAKRGQDVALRCDPISGHVSLFWYQQALGQGPEFLTYFQNEAQLDKSGLPSDRFFAERPEGSVSTLKIQRTQQEDSAVYLCASRRQGGPPGGQFFGPGTRLTVL.

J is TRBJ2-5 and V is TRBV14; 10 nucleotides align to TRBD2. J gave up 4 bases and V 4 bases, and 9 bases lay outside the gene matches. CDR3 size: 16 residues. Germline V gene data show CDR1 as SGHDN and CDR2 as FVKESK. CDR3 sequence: CASSPRTLAGGETQYF. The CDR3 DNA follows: TGTGCCAGCAGCCCACGCACCTTAGCGGGGGGAGAGACCCAGTACTTC.

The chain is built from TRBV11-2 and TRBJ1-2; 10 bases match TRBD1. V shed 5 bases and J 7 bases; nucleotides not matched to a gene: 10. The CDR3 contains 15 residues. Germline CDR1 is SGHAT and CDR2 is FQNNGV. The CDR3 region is CASSPSGTGVGGYTF. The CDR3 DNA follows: TGTGCCAGCAGCCCATCTGGGACAGGGGTTGGTGGCTACACCTTC.

The CDR3 reads CASSAKTGVGRESGNTIYF. As DNA, the CDR3 is TGTGCCAGCAGCGCAAAGACAGGGGTAGGAAGAGAATCTGGAAACACCATATATTTT. V and J are TRBV13 and TRBJ1-3, with TRBD1 matching 8 bases. The J segment lost 1 base and the V segment lost 5 bases, leaving 16 bases of the junction unmatched. The CDR3 consists of 19 residues. The germline V gene encodes CDR1 PRHDT and CDR2 FYEKMQ (reference sequence).

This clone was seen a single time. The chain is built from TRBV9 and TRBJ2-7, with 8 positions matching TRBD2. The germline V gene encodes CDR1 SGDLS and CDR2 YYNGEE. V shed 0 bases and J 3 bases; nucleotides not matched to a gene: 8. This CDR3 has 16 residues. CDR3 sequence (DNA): TGTGCCAGCAGCGTAGCTCCTGGCGGGGGGCTCTACGAGCAGTACTTC. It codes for CASSVAPGGGLYEQYF.

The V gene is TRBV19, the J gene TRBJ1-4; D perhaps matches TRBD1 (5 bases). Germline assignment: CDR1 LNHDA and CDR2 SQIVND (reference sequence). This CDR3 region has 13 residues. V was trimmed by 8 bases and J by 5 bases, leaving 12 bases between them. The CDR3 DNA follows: TGTGCCAGTCTTGGCCGGGGGAATGAAAAACTGTTTTTT. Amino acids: CASLGRGNEKLFF.

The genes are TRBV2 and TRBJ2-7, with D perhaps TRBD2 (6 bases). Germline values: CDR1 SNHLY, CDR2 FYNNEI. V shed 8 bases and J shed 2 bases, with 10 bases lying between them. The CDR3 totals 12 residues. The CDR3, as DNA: TGTGCCAGCCGGGACTCACCCTACGAGCAGTACTTC. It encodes CASRDSPYEQYF.

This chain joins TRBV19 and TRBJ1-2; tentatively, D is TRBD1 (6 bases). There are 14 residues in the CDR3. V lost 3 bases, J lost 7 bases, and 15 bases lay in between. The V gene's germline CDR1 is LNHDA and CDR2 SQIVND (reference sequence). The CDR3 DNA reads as TGTGCCAGTAGTATCGGGGCGGGGGCCCGTGGCTACACCTTC. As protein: CASSIGAGARGYTF.

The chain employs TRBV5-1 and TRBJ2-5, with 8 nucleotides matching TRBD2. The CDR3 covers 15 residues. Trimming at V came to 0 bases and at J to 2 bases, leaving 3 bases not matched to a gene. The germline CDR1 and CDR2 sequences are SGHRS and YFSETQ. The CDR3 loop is CASSLVGLGQETQYF. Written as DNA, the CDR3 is TGCGCCAGCAGCTTGGTGGGACTAGGGCAAGAGACCCAGTACTTC.

DNA of the CDR3: TGTGCCAGCAGCCCTCAGGTTCCCCCTCATTACACCTTC. Translated: CASSPQVPPHYTF. This chain links TRBV5-6 with TRBJ1-2, with D unclear. V was clipped by 4 bases and J by 11 bases, with 18 bases between them. CDR1 is SGHDT and CDR2 is YYEEEE in the germline V gene. The CDR3 is 13 residues long. Using reference TRBV5-6 and TRBJ1-2 for the parts outside the CDR3, the full variable domain is DAGVTQSPTHLIKTRGQQVTLRCSPKSGHDTVSWYQQALGQGPQFIFQYYEEEERQRGNFPDRFSGHQFPNYSSELNVNALLLGDSALYLCASSPQVPPHYTFGSGTRLTVV.